This T cell receptor beta chain was recovered during a study of glioma-infiltrating T cells. Notes on the study in general: Gliomas, especially low-grade, showed above-expected tissue-blood divergence; non-neoplastic patients showed below.

Using RNA template, CDR3s of TCR alpha and beta were amplified with iRepertoire arm-PCR. Tissue mRNA or PBMC total RNA, roughly 85-450 ng, went into one-step reverse transcription and amplification. In TCRdb, the multiplex PCR reads were re-called with MiXCR into one record per CDR3 protein. The repertoire holds tens of thousands of distinct CDR3 sequences, with 40% as singletons. This clonotype appeared many times. Its target is not known. The CDR3 totals 10 residues. Trimming took 7 bases from V and 4 from J, leaving 5 bases between them. The source of this sequence is a human donor with low-grade glioma or glioblastoma, undergoing nonglioma brain surgery, or in good health (not recorded which). This chain connects TRBV12-3 or TRBV12-4 to TRBJ2-7; D unresolved. The sequenced sample consisted of glioma tissue, nonneoplastic brain tissue, or PBMCs (not recorded which). CDR3 region: CASNVYEQYF. CDR3 nucleotides: TGTGCCAGCAACGTATACGAGCAGTACTTC.